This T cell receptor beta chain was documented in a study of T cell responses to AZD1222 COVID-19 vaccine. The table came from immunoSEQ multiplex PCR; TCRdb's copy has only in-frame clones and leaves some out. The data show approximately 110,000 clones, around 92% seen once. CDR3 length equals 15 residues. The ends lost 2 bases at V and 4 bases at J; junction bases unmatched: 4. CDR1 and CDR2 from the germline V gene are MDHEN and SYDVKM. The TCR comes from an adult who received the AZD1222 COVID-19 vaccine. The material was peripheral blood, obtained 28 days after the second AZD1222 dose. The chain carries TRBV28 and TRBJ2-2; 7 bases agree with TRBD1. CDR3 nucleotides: TGTGCCAGCAGTTTAGGGACAGTAATCACCGGGGAGCTGTTTTTT. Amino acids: CASSLGTVITGELFF.